Listed here are 29 T cell receptor beta chains from one sample, sequenced in a study of CD8 T cells in Susac syndrome. RNA in amounts of roughly 0.45 to 1 ug was reverse transcribed with random hexamers. TCRdb ran MiXCR on the immunoSEQ multiplex PCR reads and lists one entry per CDR3 protein. The sample includes some 190,000 distinct CDR3 sequences, approximately 94% of them seen just once. The specimen was CD4+ T cells from PBMCs. The receptor source for this set is a human donor with Susac syndrome.

The V and J genes are TRBV28 and TRBJ1-6; D may be TRBD1 (5 bases). Per the germline V gene, CDR1 is MDHEN and CDR2 is SYDVKM. V lost 4 bases to trimming and J lost 7 bases, with 11 bases between them. This CDR3 spans 14 amino acids. The CDR3 loop reads CASSSAGDNSPLHF. The CDR3 DNA sequence: TGTGCCAGCAGTTCCGCCGGGGACAATTCACCCCTCCACTTT.

The rearrangement uses TRBV20-1 and TRBJ1-1; no clear D. Germline CDR1 DFQATT, CDR2 SNEGSKA (reference sequence). The CDR3 is 14 residues long. Between the trimmed V and J ends, which lost 6 bases and 3 bases, there was a span of 17 bases. CDR3 in amino acids: CSAGVRARDTEAFF. The CDR3 DNA reads as TGCAGTGCCGGAGTACGGGCTAGGGACACTGAAGCTTTCTTT.

The V and J genes are TRBV6-6 and TRBJ1-2, with unresolved D. Germline V lookup: CDR1 MNHNY, CDR2 SVGAGI (reference sequence). Deletions cut 0 bases from V and 7 bases from J, with 18 bases between. The CDR3 is 16 amino acids. Here the CDR3 reads CASSYSTVIFGSGYTF. The CDR3 DNA sequence: TGTGCCAGCAGTTACTCGACCGTGATATTTGGGAGTGGCTACACCTTC.

Only a few counts were recorded for this clonotype. This chain links TRBV6-1 with TRBJ2-3; TRBD2 agrees at 12 bases. The CDR3 sequence is 16 residues long. The germline V gene encodes CDR1 MNHNS and CDR2 SASEGT. V gave up 5 bases and J gave up 6 bases; unmatched junction bases: 9. CDR3 nucleotides: TGTGCCAGCAGTCTTCGGCTAGCGGGGGGGCAGGATACGCAGTATTTT. Its translation is CASSLRLAGGQDTQYF.

The gene calls are TRBV6-1 and TRBJ2-7; 9 positions agree with TRBD1. CDR1 and CDR2 from the germline V gene are MNHNS and SASEGT. The junction had 7 bases not matched to a gene; V was cut back by 1 base and J by 3 bases. This CDR3 contains 16 residues. The CDR3 DNA reads TGTGCCAGCAGTGAAGAGGGCTGGGACAGGGACTACGAGCAGTACTTC. This encodes CASSEEGWDRDYEQYF.

The chain employs TRBV19 and TRBJ1-1, with TRBD1 matching 7 bases. Germline CDR1 and CDR2: LNHDA and SQIVND (reference sequence). Trimming took 6 bases from V and 6 from J; bases not matched to a gene: 10. The length of the CDR3 is 14 residues. The CDR3 DNA follows: TGTGCCAGTAGGTTGACACAGGGGTTCGCTGAAGCTTTCTTT. Translated, it gives CASRLTQGFAEAFF.

The chain uses TRBV28 and TRBJ2-7; D is uncertain. Germline V lookup: CDR1 MDHEN, CDR2 SYDVKM. Deletions cut 1 base from V and 2 bases from J, with 18 bases between. The CDR3 spans 17 residues. The CDR3 DNA is TGTGCCAGCAGTTTATCCTCCTTCTCCGAACCGCCCTACGAGCAGTACTTC. Its translation: CASSLSSFSEPPYEQYF.

This chain uses TRBV4-3 with TRBJ2-1; 15 bases map to TRBD2. CDR1 and CDR2 from the germline V gene are LGHNA and YSLEER. V lost 4 bases and J lost 7; bases outside the gene matches: 5. This CDR3 has 16 amino acids. For the CDR3, the DNA is TGCGCCAGCAGCCCTGGGACTAGCGGGGGGAGAAATGAGCAGTTCTTC. Protein product: CASSPGTSGGRNEQFF.

V usage is TRBV20-1 and J usage is TRBJ2-1; no definite D call. V dropped 5 bases and J dropped 1 base, with 12 bases sitting between them. The CDR3 is made up of 14 amino acids. The germline V gene encodes CDR1 DFQATT and CDR2 SNEGSKA (reference sequence). CDR3 protein: CSAFWVRSYNEQFF. CDR3 sequence (DNA): TGCAGTGCTTTCTGGGTTCGGTCCTACAATGAGCAGTTCTTC.

This chain joins TRBV20-1 and TRBJ2-3; 12 nucleotides line up with TRBD2. The V gene's germline CDR1 is DFQATT and CDR2 SNEGSKA (reference sequence). V shed 5 bases and J 4 bases; nucleotides not matched to a gene: 7. The CDR3 consists of 15 residues. CDR3 coding DNA: TGCAGTGCTTCTAGCGGGGGGGCCGAGGCAGATACGCAGTATTTT. This translates into CSASSGGAEADTQYF.

The chain couples TRBV29-1 to TRBJ2-3, with 13 nucleotides matching TRBD2. V trimming: 7 bases; J trimming: 1 base; junction bases outside the gene matches: 2. The CDR3 has 14 residues. Per germline, CDR1 SQVTM and CDR2 ANQGSEA. The CDR3 region has the DNA TGCAGCGCCGGACTAGCGGGGGGCACAGATACGCAGTATTTT. Amino acids: CSAGLAGGTDTQYF.

The rearrangement uses TRBV7-9 and TRBJ1-3, with TRBD1 matching over 7 bases. Germline V lookup: CDR1 SEHNR, CDR2 FQNEAQ (reference sequence). This CDR3 is built from 16 residues. V dropped 0 bases and J dropped 4; count of bases not matched to a gene: 6. The CDR3 nucleotides are TGTGCCAGCAGCTTAGCGACAGGGATCGACGGAAACACCATATATTTT. Translated: CASSLATGIDGNTIYF.

The chain carries TRBV3-1 and TRBJ2-1, with 8 bases identical to TRBD2. CDR1 and CDR2 (germline): LGHDT, YNNKEL (reference sequence). This CDR3 has 18 amino acids. Germline trimming cut 2 bases from V and 4 bases from J; bases unmatched to any gene: 13. The DNA for the CDR3 is TGTGCCAGCAGCCAATTGTCTACTCGGGGGGGTAGATACAATGAGCAGTTCTTC. It encodes CASSQLSTRGGRYNEQFF.

The chain couples TRBV11-2 to TRBJ1-1; D is possibly TRBD1 (5 bases). CDR1 is SGHAT, CDR2 FQNNGV, per germline. CDR3 length equals 15 residues. Trimming shortened V by 2 bases and J by 1 base, and 11 bases separated the two germline ends. CDR3 in DNA: TGTGCCAGCAGCTTACAAACAGGAACGAACACTGAAGCTTTCTTT. Translated, it gives CASSLQTGTNTEAFF.

The genes are TRBV19 and TRBJ1-1; D unclear. Between the trimmed V and J ends, which lost 4 bases and 3 bases, there was a span of 15 bases. The CDR3 sequence is 15 residues long. CDR1 and CDR2 (germline): LNHDA, SQIVND (reference sequence). The CDR3 DNA is TGTGCCAGTAGTAGCGGCGTTACAGTCCACACTGAAGCTTTCTTT. It specifies CASSSGVTVHTEAFF.

This chain links TRBV6-2 or TRBV6-3 with TRBJ2-7; 9 nucleotides agree with TRBD1. Germline V gene data show CDR1 as MNHEY and CDR2 as SVGEGT. The CDR3 spans 16 residues. The V and J ends lost 6 bases and 2 bases, in that order; junction bases with no gene match: 11. The CDR3 loop is CASSRLGQGFPYEQYF. CDR3 sequence (DNA): TGTGCCAGCAGCCGGCTTGGACAGGGGTTCCCCTACGAGCAGTACTTC.

The chain uses TRBV7-2 and TRBJ1-5, with D unclear. Germline V gene lookup returns CDR1 SGHTA and CDR2 FQGNSA. CDR3 length equals 14 residues. The ends were cut back, 5 bases at V and 2 bases at J, with 10 bases in the middle. The CDR3 reads CASSNSGGNQPQHF. The CDR3 DNA is TGTGCCAGCAGCAATAGTGGGGGCAATCAGCCCCAGCATTTT. The variable domain in full, completed from reference TRBV7-2 and TRBJ1-5, reads GAGVSQSPSNKVTEKGKDVELRCDPISGHTALYWYRQSLGQGLEFLIYFQGNSAPDKSGLPSDRFSAERTGGSVSTLTIQRTQQEDSAVYLCASSNSGGNQPQHFGDGTRLSIL.

The chain employs TRBV27 and TRBJ2-1, with D perhaps TRBD1 or TRBD2 (5 bases each). V lost 2 bases to trimming and J lost 2 bases, with 10 bases between them. Germline V CDR1 and CDR2: MNHEY, SMNVEV (reference sequence). The CDR3 has 15 residues. The CDR3 protein is CASSLPGATYNEQFF. The CDR3 nucleotides are TGTGCCAGCAGTTTACCCGGGGCTACCTACAATGAGCAGTTCTTC.

This clonotype was recorded once. This sequence joins TRBV20-1 and TRBJ2-5; TRBD2 matches 10 bases. Germline lookup yields CDR1 DFQATT and CDR2 SNEGSKA (reference sequence). The ends lost 6 bases at V and 4 bases at J; junction bases unmatched: 11. The CDR3 spans 15 residues. CDR3 protein: CSATPLLAGRETQYF. CDR3 sequence (DNA): TGCAGTGCCACTCCGTTACTAGCGGGGCGAGAGACCCAGTACTTC.

The chain joins TRBV20-1 to TRBJ2-1; 12 bases agree with TRBD2. The CDR3 totals 14 residues. The germline V gene has CDR1 DFQATT and CDR2 SNEGSKA (reference sequence). The V and J ends lost 3 bases and 6 bases, in that order; junction bases with no gene match: 3. The CDR3 DNA reads as TGCAGTGCTAGGCCGGGACTAGCGGGCAATGAGCAGTTCTTC. This codes for CSARPGLAGNEQFF.

In DNA, the CDR3 is TGTGCCAGCAGCGCGGGTATCGGGGAGCTGTTTTTT. Its translation is CASSAGIGELFF. The chain has TRBV9 and TRBJ2-2; D is unresolved. Germline V gives CDR1 SGDLS, CDR2 YYNGEE. This CDR3 region has 12 residues. V dropped 3 bases and J dropped 7 bases, with 7 bases sitting between them.

The rearrangement uses TRBV5-4 and TRBJ1-2; D perhaps matches TRBD1 (5 bases). Germline V lookup: CDR1 SGHNT, CDR2 YYREEE (reference sequence). V lost 4 bases and J 4 bases, leaving 8 bases between the germline ends. The CDR3 has 12 residues. The DNA for the CDR3 is TGTGCCAGCAGCCGACAGCCCTATGGCTACACCTTC. Translation gives CASSRQPYGYTF.

The chain is built from TRBV2 and TRBJ2-1, with TRBD2 identical over 9 bases. V was clipped by 0 bases and J by 3 bases; unmatched bases: 3. CDR1 SNHLY and CDR2 FYNNEI come from the germline V gene. The CDR3 runs to 16 residues. CDR3 in amino acids: CASSEALAGYYNEQFF. CDR3 nucleotides: TGTGCCAGCAGTGAAGCTCTAGCGGGGTACTACAATGAGCAGTTCTTC.

V is TRBV5-1 and J is TRBJ2-4; D is unclear. Germline V gene sequence: CDR1 SGHRS, CDR2 YFSETQ. The length of the CDR3 is 13 residues. Trimming shortened V by 4 bases and J by 4 bases, and 9 bases separated the two germline ends. CDR3 nucleotides: TGCGCCAGCAGCCAAGACGGGAAAAACATTCAGTACTTC. Amino acid sequence: CASSQDGKNIQYF.

The gene calls are TRBV14 and TRBJ2-7; D not certain. The germline CDR1 and CDR2 sequences are SGHDN and FVKESK. The CDR3 is made up of 15 amino acids. V dropped 3 bases and J dropped 6 bases, with 18 bases sitting between them. In nucleotides, the CDR3 is TGTGCCAGCAGCCAGGGTCCCCTAGAGGTCGGCGAGCAGTACTTC. It yields the protein CASSQGPLEVGEQYF.

V usage is TRBV28 and J usage is TRBJ2-7; 11 bases line up with TRBD2. Germline V gene sequence: CDR1 MDHEN, CDR2 SYDVKM. The CDR3 contains 16 residues. J was trimmed by 5 bases and V by 5 bases; bases with no gene match: 11. Here the CDR3 DNA reads TGTGCCAGCAGTCTCCTAGCGGGGGGTCTCCCCCACGAGCAGTACTTC. Protein product: CASSLLAGGLPHEQYF.

This chain links TRBV19 with TRBJ2-6; D remains ambiguous. In germline, CDR1 is LNHDA, CDR2 SQIVND (reference sequence). Deletions cut 7 bases from V and 0 bases from J, with 7 bases between. The CDR3 spans 14 residues. DNA for the CDR3: TGTGCCAGTATGAGGTCCTCTGGGGCCAACGTCCTGACTTTC. Protein product: CASMRSSGANVLTF.

The chain employs TRBV4-2 and TRBJ1-1, with 7 bases identical to TRBD1. V lost 0 bases and J lost 4; bases outside the gene matches: 2. Germline-derived CDR1 and CDR2 are LGHNA and YNFKEQ. This CDR3 comprises 14 residues. CDR3 loop: CASSQDSGGTEAFF. The CDR3 DNA is TGTGCCAGCAGCCAAGACTCAGGGGGCACTGAAGCTTTCTTT.

V and J are TRBV16 and TRBJ1-2, with D possibly matching TRBD1 (6 bases). The CDR3 is made up of 15 amino acids. Germline V gene sequence: CDR1 KGHSY, CDR2 FQNENV. Trimming cost V 2 bases and J 3 bases, with 13 bases left between them. In DNA form, the CDR3 reads TGTGCCAGCAGCCAAGTGACAGGACCATACTATGGCTACACCTTC. This gives the protein CASSQVTGPYYGYTF.